A selection of T cell receptor beta chains follows, all from one sample in a study of long-term antiretroviral therapy in people with HIV. The assay was immunoSEQ multiplex PCR, and TCRdb's table has in-frame clones only and misses some. The repertoire has roughly 28,000 clones, about 93% of them found once; the top ten carry 10% to 13%. The sequenced sample was unsorted PBMCs, obtained 6.2 years after starting antiretroviral therapy. The receptor set was obtained from a man aged 40-55 years with HIV. Each CDR3 is given with its conserved first and last residue. Fields, in order: V gene, J gene, D gene, clone size, CDR3 protein, CDR3 DNA. D genes are given only for firm matches. For some rows the clone size is stated as once, few or many, or as a class when expanded; others skip it.

V: TRBV2
J: TRBJ2-7
D: .
size: once
CDR3: CASSPQGLVYEQYF
DNA: TGTGCCAGCAGTCCACAGGGTTTAGTCTACGAGCAGTACTTC

V: TRBV7-3
J: TRBJ2-5
D: TRBD2
size: .
CDR3: CASSLGVAGGYQETQYF
DNA: TGTGCCAGCAGCCTCGGGGTAGCGGGAGGGTACCAAGAGACCCAGTACTTC

V: TRBV6-5
J: TRBJ1-1
D: .
size: .
CDR3: CASMIAGSYTEAFF
DNA: TGTGCCAGCATGATTGCCGGAAGCTACACTGAAGCTTTCTTT

V: TRBV5-1
J: TRBJ1-1
D: TRBD1
size: once
CDR3: CASSTELRGENTEAFF
DNA: TGCGCCAGCAGCACCGAACTCAGGGGGGAGAACACTGAAGCTTTCTTT

V: TRBV28
J: TRBJ2-7
D: .
size: .
CDR3: CASTRKGLIYEQYF
DNA: TGTGCCAGCACCCGAAAAGGACTGATCTACGAGCAGTACTTC

V: TRBV5-7
J: TRBJ2-1
D: .
size: .
CDR3: CASSLGLAGGSNNEQFF
DNA: TGTGCCAGCAGCTTGGGCCTGGCCGGGGGCTCCAACAATGAGCAGTTCTTC

V: TRBV14
J: TRBJ2-5
D: .
size: .
CDR3: CASSQDLGATQYF
DNA: TGTGCCAGCAGCCAGGACTTGGGTGCGACCCAGTACTTC

V: TRBV5-1
J: TRBJ2-7
D: TRBD1
size: .
CDR3: CASSRAGTGTYEQYF
DNA: TGCGCCAGCAGCAGAGCCGGGACAGGTACCTACGAGCAGTACTTC

V: TRBV6-1
J: TRBJ1-3
D: .
size: .
CDR3: CASSEGVGLGNTIYF
DNA: TGTGCCAGCAGTGAAGGGGTAGGGCTCGGAAACACCATATATTTT

V: TRBV11-2
J: TRBJ1-3
D: .
size: .
CDR3: CASSIQGHPGNTIYF
DNA: TGTGCCAGCAGCATACAGGGACACCCTGGAAACACCATATATTTT

V: TRBV7-9
J: TRBJ2-7
D: .
size: .
CDR3: CASDLGQTGEQYF
DNA: TGTGCCAGCGACCTTGGACAGACTGGGGAGCAGTACTTC

V: TRBV4-3
J: TRBJ2-1
D: TRBD2
size: .
CDR3: CASSQQQTSGTIQFF
DNA: TGCGCCAGCAGCCAACAACAAACTAGCGGGACCATCCAGTTCTTC

V: TRBV5-1
J: TRBJ2-3
D: .
size: .
CDR3: CASTLRGFADTQYF
DNA: TGCGCCAGCACACTGCGCGGGTTCGCAGATACGCAGTATTTT

V: TRBV9
J: TRBJ2-1
D: TRBD1
size: .
CDR3: CASSPSPGQGIMSSYNEQFF
DNA: TGTGCCAGCAGCCCCAGCCCGGGACAGGGAATAATGAGCTCCTACAATGAGCAGTTCTTC

V: TRBV10-2
J: TRBJ1-5
D: .
size: .
CDR3: CASSVKDEEPQHF
DNA: TGCGCCAGCAGTGTCAAGGATGAGGAGCCCCAGCATTTT

V: TRBV30
J: TRBJ1-5
D: .
size: .
CDR3: CAWSDAPSQPQHF
DNA: TGTGCCTGGAGCGACGCCCCTAGCCAGCCCCAGCATTTT

V: TRBV7-2
J: TRBJ2-5
D: .
size: .
CDR3: CASSSSGNQETQYF
DNA: TGTGCCAGCAGCTCGTCCGGGAATCAAGAGACCCAGTACTTC

V: TRBV4-3
J: TRBJ2-1
D: .
size: once
CDR3: CASSQDSSYNEQFF
DNA: TGCGCCAGCAGCCAAGATAGTAGCTACAATGAGCAGTTCTTC

V: TRBV6-5
J: TRBJ2-5
D: .
size: .
CDR3: CASSSSTGRETQYF
DNA: TGTGCCAGCAGTTCCTCGACAGGGAGGGAGACCCAGTACTTC

V: TRBV7-9
J: TRBJ2-1
D: .
size: .
CDR3: CASSLGQNEQFF
DNA: TGTGCCAGCAGCTTAGGGCAGAATGAGCAGTTCTTC

V: TRBV27
J: TRBJ2-2
D: .
size: .
CDR3: CASSLSAQERGLAGELFF
DNA: TGTGCCAGCAGTTTATCGGCTCAGGAGAGAGGGCTGGCCGGGGAGCTGTTTTTT

V: TRBV11-1
J: TRBJ2-5
D: .
size: .
CDR3: CASSVDSIEWATQYF
DNA: TGTGCCAGCAGCGTCGACAGTATAGAGTGGGCGACCCAGTACTTC

V: TRBV2
J: TRBJ2-2
D: .
size: .
CDR3: CASGRSLTGELFF
DNA: TGTGCCAGCGGCAGGTCCCTGACCGGGGAGCTGTTTTTT